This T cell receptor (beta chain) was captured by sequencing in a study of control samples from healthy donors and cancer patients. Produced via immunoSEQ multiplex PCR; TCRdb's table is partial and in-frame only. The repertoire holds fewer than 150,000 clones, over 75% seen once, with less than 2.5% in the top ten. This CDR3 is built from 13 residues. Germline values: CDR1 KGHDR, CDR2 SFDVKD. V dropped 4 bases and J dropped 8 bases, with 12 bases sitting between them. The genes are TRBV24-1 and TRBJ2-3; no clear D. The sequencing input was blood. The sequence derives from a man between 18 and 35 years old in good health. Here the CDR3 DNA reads TGTGCCACCAGTGAACCCGAGCCCACTACGCAGTATTTT. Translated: CATSEPEPTTQYF.